The next 16 T cell receptor beta chains were all read from a single sample in a study of cytomegalovirus exposure and HLA in healthy donors. This PCR relied on a set of 60 Vbeta primers and 13 Jbeta primers. Libraries were prepared by immunoSEQ multiplex PCR; TCRdb keeps only in-frame clonotypes and omits some of them. The sample contains 90,000 to 120,000 clones, about 85% of which appear only once. The sequenced material came from PBMCs. The source of these receptors is a man in his thirties or forties in good health and CMV-seronegative.

The V gene is TRBV14, the J gene TRBJ2-7; D might be TRBD1 (6 bases). Between the trimmed V and J ends, which lost 6 bases and 1 base, there was a span of 13 bases. The CDR3 spans 14 residues. Germline V gene data show CDR1 as SGHDN and CDR2 as FVKESK. The DNA of the CDR3 is TGTGCCAGCAGTCACGGACAGATTTCCTACGAGCAGTACTTC. This gives the protein CASSHGQISYEQYF.

The genes are TRBV28 and TRBJ2-7; D may be TRBD2 (5 bases). The CDR3 loop spans 13 amino acids. Trimming removed 5 bases at V and 7 bases at J, with 15 bases between. Germline loops: CDR1 MDHEN, CDR2 SYDVKM. The CDR3 sequence is CASSPPVEGEQYF. The DNA for the CDR3 is TGTGCCAGCAGTCCCCCGGTTGAGGGTGAGCAGTACTTC. The full variable domain, in which reference TRBV28 and TRBJ2-7 provide the parts outside the CDR3, is DVKVTQSSRYLVKRTGEKVFLECVQDMDHENMFWYRQDPGLGLRLIYFSYDVKMKEKGDIPEGYSVSREKKERFSLILESASTNQTSMYLCASSPPVEGEQYFGPGTRLTVT.

The chain links TRBV6-1 to TRBJ2-3; 8 bases align to TRBD2. Trimming cost V 8 bases and J 0 bases; bases outside gene matches: 7. Per germline, CDR1 MNHNS and CDR2 SASEGT. The CDR3 runs 15 residues. The CDR3 nucleotides read TGTGCCAGCTCGGGGGGGGACGCTAGCACAGATACGCAGTATTTT. This gives the protein CASSGGDASTDTQYF.

The chain is built from TRBV30 and TRBJ2-7, with 8 nucleotides matching TRBD1. Germline V gene data show CDR1 as GTSNPN and CDR2 as SVGIG (reference sequence). Trimming cost V 0 bases and J 3 bases; bases outside gene matches: 1. The CDR3 has 13 amino acids. CDR3 sequence reads: CAWSVGQGYEQYF. The CDR3 DNA is TGTGCCTGGAGTGTAGGACAGGGCTACGAGCAGTACTTC.

The chain joins TRBV4-2 to TRBJ2-5; D ambiguous. V lost 1 base and J lost 1, with 4 bases in between. CDR1 and CDR2 (germline): LGHNA, YNFKEQ. The CDR3 extends over 13 amino acids. The CDR3 spells CASSQGLQETQYF. Written as DNA, the CDR3 is TGTGCCAGCAGCCAAGGACTCCAAGAGACCCAGTACTTC.

This clone was seen a few times. The chain couples TRBV4-1 to TRBJ2-7; D remains unclear. Germline V gives CDR1 MGHRA, CDR2 YSYEKL. The CDR3 spans 13 residues. The V end lost 1 base, the J end lost 3 bases, and 7 bases lay between the germline ends. This chain's CDR3 is CASSQVIGYEQYF. Here the CDR3 DNA reads TGCGCCAGCAGCCAAGTGATCGGCTACGAGCAGTACTTC.

Here the CDR3 reads CASSGTGYEQYF. CDR3 nucleotides: TGTGCCAGCAGCGGCACAGGTTACGAGCAGTACTTC. The chain joins TRBV9 to TRBJ2-7; a weak D match, TRBD1 (5 bases). CDR3 length equals 12 residues. V gave up 3 bases and J gave up 4 bases, with 8 bases separating them. CDR1 SGDLS and CDR2 YYNGEE come from the germline V gene.

The V gene is TRBV29-1, the J gene TRBJ1-1; D gene uncertain. This CDR3 has 12 residues. From germline, CDR1 is SQVTM and CDR2 ANQGSEA. Deletions cut 5 bases from V and 5 bases from J, with 12 bases between. The CDR3 spells CSVPSTRTEAFF. CDR3 nucleotide sequence: TGCAGCGTTCCATCCACGAGGACTGAAGCTTTCTTT.

This chain uses TRBV28 with TRBJ2-5; 10 bases agree with TRBD1. The ends lost 6 bases at V and 1 base at J; junction bases unmatched: 11. The germline gives CDR1 MDHEN, CDR2 SYDVKM. This CDR3 is 17 amino acids long. CDR3 sequence reads: CASRVTGGAYIQETQYF. The CDR3 nucleotides are TGTGCCAGCAGGGTGACAGGGGGCGCTTACATCCAAGAGACCCAGTACTTC.

This clone was observed a single time. The chain links TRBV7-2 to TRBJ1-6; 8 bases fit TRBD1. Looked up from germline, CDR1 is SGHTA and CDR2 is FQGNSA. The V segment lost 2 bases and the J segment 11 bases; nucleotides outside the gene matches: 2. This CDR3 has 13 residues. In nucleotides, the CDR3 is TGTGCCAGCAGCTTAACAGGGGGGGCACCCCTCCACTTT. Protein: CASSLTGGAPLHF.

The chain combines TRBV6-6 with TRBJ1-5; TRBD1 aligns across 11 bases. The ends lost 4 bases at V and 6 bases at J; junction bases unmatched: 2. The germline V gene has CDR1 MNHNY and CDR2 SVGAGI (reference sequence). The CDR3 covers 14 residues. CDR3 in amino acids: CASSWTGGSQPQHF. DNA of the CDR3: TGTGCCAGCAGTTGGACAGGGGGCAGTCAGCCCCAGCATTTT.

The gene calls are TRBV18 and TRBJ1-4; TRBD1 might be the D (6 bases). V was shortened by 3 bases and J by 8 bases, with 10 bases between the two germline ends. The CDR3 contains 13 residues. Germline loops: CDR1 KGHSH, CDR2 LQKENI. The CDR3 DNA reads TGTGCCAGCTCACCGGGGCAGGGGGAAAAACTGTTTTTT. As protein: CASSPGQGEKLFF.

This chain connects TRBV7-2 to TRBJ2-5; the match to TRBD2 covers 10 bases. The V gene end was trimmed by 0 bases and the J gene end by 5 bases; junction bases not matched to a gene: 3. Germline values: CDR1 SGHTA, CDR2 FQGNSA. The CDR3 is 15 residues long. The CDR3 reads CASSLARTSGETQYF. CDR3 nucleotide sequence: TGTGCCAGCAGCTTAGCCAGGACTAGCGGTGAGACCCAGTACTTC.

This chain connects TRBV6-5 to TRBJ2-5; TRBD1 matches 7 bases. Germline assignment: CDR1 MNHEY and CDR2 SVGAGI. Unmatched junction bases numbered 7, after V lost 5 bases and J lost 4 bases. This CDR3 has 14 residues. CDR3: CASSATYRGETQYF. Written as DNA, the CDR3 is TGTGCCAGCAGTGCCACCTACAGGGGAGAGACCCAGTACTTC.

V usage is TRBV4-1 and J usage is TRBJ1-5; D remains unclear. The V end lost 1 base, the J end lost 6 bases, and 13 bases lay between the germline ends. Germline CDR1 reads MGHRA; CDR2 reads YSYEKL. The CDR3 has 15 amino acids. The CDR3 sequence: CASSQAVGVFQPQHF. In nucleotides, the CDR3 is TGCGCCAGCAGCCAAGCTGTCGGGGTCTTTCAGCCCCAGCATTTT.

This chain uses TRBV7-3 with TRBJ1-5; 7 bases align to TRBD1. The CDR3 sequence is 13 residues long. Germline V gene sequence: CDR1 SGHTA, CDR2 FQGTGA. Germline trimming cut 5 bases from V and 5 bases from J; bases unmatched to any gene: 3. CDR3 bases: TGTGCCAGCAGCGTCGGGACAGATCAGCCCCAGCATTTT. This gives the protein CASSVGTDQPQHF.